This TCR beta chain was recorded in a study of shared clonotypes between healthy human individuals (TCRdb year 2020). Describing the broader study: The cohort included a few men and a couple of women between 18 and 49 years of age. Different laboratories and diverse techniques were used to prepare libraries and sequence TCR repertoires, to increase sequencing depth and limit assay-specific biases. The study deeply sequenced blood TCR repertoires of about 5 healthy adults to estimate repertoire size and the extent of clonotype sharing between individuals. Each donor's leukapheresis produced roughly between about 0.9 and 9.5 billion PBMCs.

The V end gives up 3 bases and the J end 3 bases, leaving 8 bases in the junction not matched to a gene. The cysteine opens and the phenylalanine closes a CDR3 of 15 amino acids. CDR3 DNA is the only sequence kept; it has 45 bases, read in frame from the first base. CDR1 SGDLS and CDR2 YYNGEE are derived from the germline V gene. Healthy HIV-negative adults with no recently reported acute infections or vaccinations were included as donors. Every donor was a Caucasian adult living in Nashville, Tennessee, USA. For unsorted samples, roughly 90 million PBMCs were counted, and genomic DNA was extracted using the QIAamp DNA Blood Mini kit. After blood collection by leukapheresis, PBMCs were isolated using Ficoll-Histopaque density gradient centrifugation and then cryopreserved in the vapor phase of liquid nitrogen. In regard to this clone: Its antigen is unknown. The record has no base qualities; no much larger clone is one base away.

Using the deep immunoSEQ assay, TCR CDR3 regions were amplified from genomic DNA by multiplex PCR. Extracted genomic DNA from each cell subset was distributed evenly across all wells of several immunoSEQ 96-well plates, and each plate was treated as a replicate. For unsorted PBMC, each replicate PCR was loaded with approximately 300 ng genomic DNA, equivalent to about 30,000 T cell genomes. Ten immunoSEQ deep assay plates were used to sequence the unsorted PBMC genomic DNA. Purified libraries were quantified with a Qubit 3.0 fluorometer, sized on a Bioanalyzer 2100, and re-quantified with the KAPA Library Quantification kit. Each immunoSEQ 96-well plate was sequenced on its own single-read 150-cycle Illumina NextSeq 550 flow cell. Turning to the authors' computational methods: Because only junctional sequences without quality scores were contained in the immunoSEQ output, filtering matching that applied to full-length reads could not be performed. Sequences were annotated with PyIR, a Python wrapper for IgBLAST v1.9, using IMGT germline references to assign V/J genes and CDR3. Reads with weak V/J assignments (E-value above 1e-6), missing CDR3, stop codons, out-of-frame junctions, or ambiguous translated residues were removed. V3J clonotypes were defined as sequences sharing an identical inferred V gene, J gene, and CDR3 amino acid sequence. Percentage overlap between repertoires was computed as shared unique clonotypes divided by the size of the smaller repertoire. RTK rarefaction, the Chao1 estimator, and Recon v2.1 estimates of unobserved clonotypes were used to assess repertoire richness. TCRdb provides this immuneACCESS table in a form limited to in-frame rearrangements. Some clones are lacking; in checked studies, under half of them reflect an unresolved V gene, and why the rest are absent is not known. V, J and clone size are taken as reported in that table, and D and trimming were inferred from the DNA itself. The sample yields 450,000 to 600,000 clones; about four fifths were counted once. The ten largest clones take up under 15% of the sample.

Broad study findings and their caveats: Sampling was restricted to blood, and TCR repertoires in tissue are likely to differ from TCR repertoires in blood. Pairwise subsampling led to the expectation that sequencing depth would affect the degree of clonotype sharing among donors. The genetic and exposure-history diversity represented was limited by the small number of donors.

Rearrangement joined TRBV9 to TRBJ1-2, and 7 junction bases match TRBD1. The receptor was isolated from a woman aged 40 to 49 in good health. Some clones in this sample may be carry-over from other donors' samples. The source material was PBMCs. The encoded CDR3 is CASSAGDSVYYGYTF. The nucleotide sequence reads TGTGCCAGCAGCGCTGGGGACAGCGTTTACTATGGCTACACCTTC.